The 23 T cell receptor beta chains listed next were all sequenced from one sample in a study of shared clonotypes between healthy human individuals. Libraries were prepared by immunoSEQ multiplex PCR; TCRdb keeps only in-frame clonotypes and omits some of them. The sample lists 640,000 or so clones, 60% to 80% seen once, with about 1.8% in the top ten. The specimen was memory CD4+ T cells sorted from blood. Subset given: CD45RA-negative fraction. The receptors stem from a woman in her 30s in good health.

V gene TRBV28 combines with J gene TRBJ2-7, with D possibly TRBD2 on 6 matching bases. Germline assignment: CDR1 MDHEN and CDR2 SYDVKM. The CDR3 consists of 14 residues. The germline V and J ends were trimmed by 8 bases and 3 bases, with 17 bases remaining between them. The CDR3 nucleotides read TGTGCCAGCTGCCGCGGCGGGGCAAACTACGAGCAGTACTTC. It encodes CASCRGGANYEQYF.

The CDR3: CATSRGGGTPRETQYF. DNA of the CDR3: TGTGCCACCAGCAGAGGAGGGGGGACCCCGCGGGAGACCCAGTACTTC. The chain uses TRBV15 and TRBJ2-5, with D perhaps assigned TRBD1 or TRBD2 (6 bases each). V was trimmed by 1 base and J by 5 bases, leaving 17 bases between them. This CDR3 is 16 amino acids long. Looked up from germline, CDR1 is LNHNV and CDR2 is YYDKDF (reference sequence).

The chain carries TRBV5-6 and TRBJ1-4; 8 bases are a match to TRBD1. From germline, CDR1 is SGHDT and CDR2 YYEEEE. V gave up 4 bases and J gave up 7 bases; unmatched junction bases: 9. CDR3 length: 15 residues. The CDR3 nucleotides are TGTGCCAGCAGCGCGCGGACAGGGTTATTTGAAAAACTGTTTTTT. Translated: CASSARTGLFEKLFF.

The chain combines TRBV6-1 with TRBJ1-2; the D gene is possibly TRBD1 (6 bases). V dropped 1 base and J dropped 0 bases, with 9 bases sitting between them. CDR3 length: 15 amino acids. CDR1 is MNHNS, CDR2 SASEGT, per germline. The CDR3 nucleotides are TGTGCCAGCAGTGAAGGACAGGAGCCTAACTATGGCTACACCTTC. Translated, it gives CASSEGQEPNYGYTF.

The chain uses TRBV4-1 and TRBJ2-6, with 8 bases that match TRBD1. The CDR3 is made up of 16 amino acids. Trimming took 3 bases from V and 2 from J; bases not matched to a gene: 3. Germline CDR1 MGHRA, CDR2 YSYEKL. CDR3 protein: CASSQRQGTGANVLTF. CDR3 nucleotides: TGCGCCAGCAGCCAGCGACAGGGGACTGGGGCCAACGTCCTGACTTTC.

This chain links TRBV13 with TRBJ2-7; 7 bases match TRBD2. CDR3 length equals 15 residues. Per the germline V gene, CDR1 is PRHDT and CDR2 is FYEKMQ (reference sequence). Germline trimming cut 4 bases from V and 4 bases from J; bases unmatched to any gene: 10. The CDR3 reads CASSYRTRYGYEQYF. The CDR3 bases are TGTGCCAGCAGCTACCGGACTAGATACGGGTACGAGCAGTACTTC.

This clone was detected only a few times. The gene calls are TRBV27 and TRBJ2-7, with TRBD1 matching 9 bases. Germline-derived CDR1 and CDR2 are MNHEY and SMNVEV (reference sequence). This CDR3 comprises 15 residues. Germline trimming cut 3 bases from V and 2 bases from J; bases unmatched to any gene: 5. The CDR3 reads CASSFLTGGTYEQYF. The CDR3 nucleotides read TGTGCCAGCAGTTTCTTGACAGGGGGAACCTACGAGCAGTACTTC.

V is TRBV28 and J is TRBJ2-3; 8 positions agree with TRBD2. Germline-derived CDR1 and CDR2 are MDHEN and SYDVKM. The length of the CDR3 is 16 residues. The ends lost 6 bases at V and 6 bases at J; junction bases unmatched: 14. The CDR3 DNA reads TGTGCCAGCAGCTCCCTGACTAGCGCAAAACGGGATACGCAGTATTTT. Translated: CASSSLTSAKRDTQYF.

V gene TRBV14 combines with J gene TRBJ1-2; no definite D call. CDR3 length: 16 amino acids. Looked up from germline, CDR1 is SGHDN and CDR2 is FVKESK. The V and J ends lost 1 base and 5 bases respectively, with 17 bases between them. The CDR3 DNA sequence: TGTGCCAGCAGCCAAGGTGGTCGAGACACGAGATATGGCTACACCTTC. It encodes CASSQGGRDTRYGYTF.

V is TRBV30 and J is TRBJ2-1; no definite D call. V lost 1 base to trimming and J lost 3 bases, with 4 bases between them. Germline CDR1 and CDR2: GTSNPN and SVGIG (reference sequence). The CDR3 length is 12 residues. The CDR3 sequence: CAWSAFYNEQFF. The CDR3 nucleotides read TGTGCCTGGAGTGCGTTCTACAATGAGCAGTTCTTC.

The chain is built from TRBV6-4 and TRBJ1-2; TRBD1 might be the D (6 bases). This CDR3 is built from 18 residues. Per germline, CDR1 MRHNA and CDR2 SNTAGT. With 8 bases removed from V and 4 bases from J, the gap between germline ends came to 29 bases. The CDR3 nucleotides are TGTGCCAGCCTGGGACAACACCAACGACAGGAAGAATCCTATGGCTACACCTTC. It encodes CASLGQHQRQEESYGYTF.

The chain carries TRBV30 and TRBJ2-5; TRBD1 aligns across 7 bases. This CDR3 comprises 15 residues. With V trimmed by 0 bases and J by 4 bases, 8 bases remained unmatched. The germline gives CDR1 GTSNPN, CDR2 SVGIG (reference sequence). The CDR3 region has the DNA TGTGCCTGGAGTGTGGGGGACAGATTGCCAGAGACCCAGTACTTC. Translation: CAWSVGDRLPETQYF.

This chain uses TRBV19 with TRBJ1-2; no reliable D call. Germline values: CDR1 LNHDA, CDR2 SQIVND (reference sequence). The V and J ends lost 5 bases and 3 bases respectively, with 7 bases between them. The CDR3 runs to 12 residues. As DNA, the CDR3 is TGTGCCAGTAGTTGGGGATACTATGGCTACACCTTC. As protein: CASSWGYYGYTF.

V gene TRBV9 combines with J gene TRBJ1-1, with D possibly TRBD1 on 6 matching bases. This CDR3 is 13 amino acids long. In germline, CDR1 is SGDLS, CDR2 YYNGEE. Between the trimmed V and J ends, which lost 4 bases and 0 bases, there was a span of 7 bases. The CDR3 spells CASSRGLNTEAFF. CDR3 coding DNA: TGTGCCAGCAGCAGGGGGTTGAACACTGAAGCTTTCTTT.

The chain has TRBV28 and TRBJ2-7; perhaps TRBD1 as D (5 bases). The length of the CDR3 is 14 residues. With 8 bases removed from V and 4 bases from J, the gap between germline ends came to 18 bases. Germline CDR1 MDHEN, CDR2 SYDVKM. This chain's CDR3 is CASSLGPSFYEQYF. For the CDR3, the DNA is TGTGCCAGCTCCCTGGGGCCCTCCTTTTACGAGCAGTACTTC.

The gene calls are TRBV11-1 and TRBJ2-1; possible D gene TRBD2, 5 bases. V shed 5 bases and J shed 8 bases, with 22 bases lying between them. The CDR3 covers 16 residues. Germline lookup yields CDR1 SGHAT and CDR2 FQDESV (reference sequence). The CDR3 spells CASSLDLGVRADEQFF. CDR3 sequence (DNA): TGTGCCAGCAGCCTCGACTTGGGAGTTCGGGCGGATGAGCAGTTCTTC.

The CDR3 spells CASSYSPGLTFLNEQFF. DNA of the CDR3: TGTGCCAGCAGTTACTCGCCGGGACTTACTTTTTTGAATGAGCAGTTCTTC. This sequence joins TRBV6-8 and TRBJ2-1; D perhaps matches TRBD2 (6 bases). The CDR3 length is 17 residues. Per germline, CDR1 MNHGY and CDR2 SAAAGT. V was shortened by 0 bases and J by 7 bases, with 19 bases between the two germline ends.

The chain recombines TRBV4-2 with TRBJ2-6; TRBD1 matches 10 bases. Germline-derived CDR1 and CDR2 are LGHNA and YNFKEQ. The CDR3 contains 21 residues. After removal of 0 bases from V and 2 bases from J, the junction contained 13 bases not matched to a gene. The CDR3 is CASSQDMKTGGLIAGANVLTF. The CDR3 DNA follows: TGTGCCAGCAGCCAAGACATGAAGACAGGGGGCCTAATAGCTGGGGCCAACGTCCTGACTTTC.

This sequence joins TRBV27 and TRBJ2-3; 9 bases align to TRBD2. This CDR3 has 15 amino acids. The germline gives CDR1 MNHEY, CDR2 SMNVEV (reference sequence). V was clipped by 3 bases and J by 4 bases; unmatched bases: 5. This CDR3 reads CASSFAGLAADTQYF. The CDR3 DNA reads as TGTGCCAGCAGTTTTGCGGGACTAGCTGCAGATACGCAGTATTTT.

This chain uses TRBV4-1 with TRBJ2-6, with TRBD2 as a possible D gene (7 bases). V dropped 3 bases and J dropped 2 bases, with 17 bases sitting between them. The CDR3 runs 18 residues. The germline gives CDR1 MGHRA, CDR2 YSYEKL. The DNA for the CDR3 is TGCGCCAGCAGCCAGGGTACAGGGAGGGTGGCTGGGGCCAACGTCCTGACTTTC. Its protein is CASSQGTGRVAGANVLTF.

This chain connects TRBV5-5 to TRBJ2-7; TRBD2 is a possible D gene (5 bases). The ends were cut back, 7 bases at V and 2 bases at J, with 19 bases in the middle. From germline, CDR1 is SGHKS and CDR2 YYEKEE (reference sequence). This CDR3 contains 15 residues. This CDR3 is CASDSGSIAPYEQYF. The CDR3 coding sequence is TGTGCCAGCGACTCGGGATCAATCGCCCCCTACGAGCAGTACTTC.

This clone showed up just once. The chain carries TRBV6-5 and TRBJ2-7; 7 bases are a match to TRBD1. Unmatched junction bases numbered 9, after V lost 0 bases and J lost 7 bases. Germline V CDR1 and CDR2: MNHEY, SVGAGI. The CDR3 has 15 amino acids. The CDR3 region is CASSYSGTEPAEQYF. As DNA, the CDR3 is TGTGCCAGCAGTTACTCTGGGACAGAGCCGGCTGAGCAGTACTTC.

CDR3 residues: CASSLGQGIAYEQYF. The CDR3 region has the DNA TGTGCCAGCAGCTTAGGGCAGGGGATAGCCTACGAGCAGTACTTC. The J gene is TRBJ2-7, the V gene TRBV11-3, with D possibly TRBD1 on 6 matching bases. The CDR3 is 15 amino acids. CDR1 is SGHNT, CDR2 YENEEA, per germline. V gave up 1 base and J gave up 2 bases, with 12 bases separating them.